These 18 T cell receptor beta chains originate from one sample sequenced in a study of CD8 T cells in ankylosing spondylitis. Each CDR3 protein is one row after TCRdb ran MiXCR on the 5' RACE reads. The sample gives 150,000 to 200,000 distinct CDR3 sequences, 18% of which show up once; approximately 7.8% is in the top ten. Sequencing was done on a sample of blood, either unsorted or a sorted T cell fraction (not recorded which). These receptors originate from a male donor with ankylosing spondylitis or in good health (not recorded which).

The rearrangement uses TRBV4-2 and TRBJ1-2; the D is unclear. The CDR3 contains 12 residues. V gave up 0 bases and J gave up 2 bases, with 1 base separating them. Looked up from germline, CDR1 is LGHNA and CDR2 is YNFKEQ. The CDR3 region has the DNA TGTGCCAGCAGCCAAGAGAACTATGGCTACACCTTC. As protein: CASSQENYGYTF.

This clonotype has a count of ten or more. The rearrangement joins TRBV10-1 to TRBJ2-7; maybe TRBD2 (5 bases). V was trimmed by 2 bases and J by 0 bases, leaving 11 bases between them. This CDR3 is built from 15 residues. Germline V gene data show CDR1 as WNHNN and CDR2 as SYGVQD (reference sequence). This chain's CDR3 is CASSERTGSSYEQYF. DNA for the CDR3: TGCGCCAGCAGTGAGAGGACGGGGAGCTCCTACGAGCAGTACTTC.

This clonotype was detected many times. The chain has TRBV12-3 or TRBV12-4 and TRBJ1-3, with D uncertain. The CDR3 loop spans 13 amino acids. Trimming removed 3 bases at V and 4 bases at J, with 7 bases between. Here the CDR3 reads CASSFFDGNTIYF. In DNA, the CDR3 is TGTGCCAGCAGTTTTTTCGACGGAAACACCATATATTTT.

To note about this clonotype: Possible read error: a much larger clone is one base away. The chain carries TRBV2 and TRBJ2-1, with D possibly called TRBD1 or TRBD2 (6 bases each). In germline, CDR1 is SNHLY, CDR2 FYNNEI. The CDR3 consists of 12 residues. The CDR3 reads CAGRLGGNEQFF. CDR3 DNA sequence: TGTGCCGGCAGACTAGGGGGCAATGAGCAGTTCTTC.

This clonotype was counted a few times. J is TRBJ1-1 and V is TRBV18, with TRBD1 matching 8 bases. Germline V gene sequence: CDR1 KGHSH, CDR2 LQKENI. The trim removed 5 bases at V and 4 bases at J, leaving 9 bases unmatched. This CDR3 is 15 amino acids long. As DNA, the CDR3 is TGTGCCAGCTCAACACAGGGGGGTTCAGGCACTGAAGCTTTCTTT. The encoded protein is CASSTQGGSGTEAFF.

As DNA, the CDR3 is TGTGCCAGCAGCGGGAGCTCTCTAGCTAATGAAAAACTGTTTTTT. As protein: CASSGSSLANEKLFF. The gene calls are TRBV9 and TRBJ1-4; D is unresolved. Trimming took 3 bases from V and 3 from J, leaving 12 bases between them. Germline CDR1 SGDLS, CDR2 YYNGEE. This CDR3 region has 15 residues. Full variable domain (rest looked up from reference TRBV9 and TRBJ1-4): DSGVTQTPKHLITATGQRVTLRCSPRSGDLSVYWYQQSLDQGLQFLIQYYNGEERAKGNILERFSAQQFPDLHSELNLSSLELGDSALYFCASSGSSLANEKLFFGSGTQLSVL.

This clonotype was found many times. The chain links TRBV12-3 or TRBV12-4 to TRBJ2-5; 8 nucleotides agree with TRBD1. J gave up 2 bases and V 8 bases, and 10 bases lay outside the gene matches. This CDR3 contains 15 residues. The CDR3 DNA sequence: TGTGCCAGCGGCCAATCGGACAGGGTGCAAGAGACCCAGTACTTC. It codes for CASGQSDRVQETQYF.

In its sample, this clonotype was seen many times. This chain uses TRBV20-1 with TRBJ2-1; D remains ambiguous. Germline V lookup: CDR1 DFQATT, CDR2 SNEGSKA (reference sequence). V lost 0 bases and J lost 3, with 12 bases in between. This CDR3 contains 15 residues. The CDR3 reads CSARDEKGLYNEQFF. In nucleotides, the CDR3 is TGCAGTGCTAGAGATGAAAAGGGCCTCTACAATGAGCAGTTCTTC.

This chain connects TRBV28 to TRBJ2-3; 9 bases are a match to TRBD2. CDR3 length: 14 residues. Trimming at V came to 3 bases and at J to 7 bases, leaving 5 bases not matched to a gene. Germline values: CDR1 MDHEN, CDR2 SYDVKM. Here the CDR3 DNA reads TGTGCCAGCAGTTTTCTAGCGGGAACTCATACGCAGTATTTT. Its translation is CASSFLAGTHTQYF.

There are many counts of this clonotype. The rearrangement joins TRBV4-2 to TRBJ2-4; 7 bases match TRBD2. CDR3 length: 15 amino acids. CDR1 is LGHNA, CDR2 YNFKEQ, per germline. With V trimmed by 0 bases and J by 7 bases, 6 bases remained unmatched. This chain's CDR3 is CASSQDRLARNIQYF. CDR3 DNA: TGTGCCAGCAGCCAAGATAGACTAGCACGGAACATTCAGTACTTC.

The chain joins TRBV28 to TRBJ1-2, with a tentative D call TRBD1 (6 bases). The germline V gene has CDR1 MDHEN and CDR2 SYDVKM. The CDR3 has 14 residues. V shed 5 bases and J shed 10 bases, with 20 bases lying between them. The CDR3 DNA reads as TGTGCCAGCAGTGCCGCCCCGGGACAAATCCTCTACACCTTC. Translation gives CASSAAPGQILYTF.

This clonotype was detected once. The V and J genes are TRBV29-1 and TRBJ1-1; 8 bases agree with TRBD1. Trimming removed 5 bases from V and 3 bases from J; junction bases left unmatched: 8. Looked up from germline, CDR1 is SQVTM and CDR2 is ANQGSEA. The CDR3 spans 14 residues. Here the CDR3 reads CSVKRDRGDTEAFF. The CDR3 region has the DNA TGCAGCGTTAAGAGAGACAGGGGTGACACTGAAGCTTTCTTT.

Only one count was recorded for this clonotype. CDR3 DNA: TGCAGCGTTGCTTCCCCCCGAGGGGGCAATGAGCAGTTCTTC. Translation gives CSVASPRGGNEQFF. This rearrangement joins TRBV29-1 to TRBJ2-1, with D possibly TRBD1 on 6 matching bases. This CDR3 is 14 amino acids long. The germline V gene encodes CDR1 SQVTM and CDR2 ANQGSEA. V dropped 4 bases and J dropped 6 bases, with 16 bases sitting between them.

The chain links TRBV7-8 to TRBJ2-7; D is tentatively TRBD1 or TRBD2 (5 bases each). Germline-derived CDR1 and CDR2 are SGHVS and FQNEAQ. The CDR3 has 14 residues. V gave up 8 bases and J gave up 7 bases, with 21 bases separating them. CDR3 protein: CASFFLGRDREQYF. The DNA of the CDR3 is TGTGCCAGCTTTTTTCTGGGCCGGGACCGAGAGCAGTACTTC.

At least ten counts were recorded for this clonotype. V gene TRBV20-1 combines with J gene TRBJ1-3, with D hard to call. The V end lost 6 bases, the J end lost 0 bases, and 12 bases lay between the germline ends. The germline CDR1 and CDR2 sequences are DFQATT and SNEGSKA (reference sequence). The CDR3 is made up of 14 amino acids. CDR3 DNA: TGCAGTGCCCCCAACGAGCTCTCTGGAAACACCATATATTTT. It translates to CSAPNELSGNTIYF.

There are many counts of this clonotype. The V and J genes are TRBV28 and TRBJ2-1; a possible D gene is TRBD2 (5 bases). In germline, CDR1 is MDHEN, CDR2 SYDVKM. V was pared by 0 bases and J by 5 bases, with 20 bases between. The CDR3 consists of 18 residues. The CDR3 region has the DNA TGTGCCAGCAGTTTATGGGGTGCCCAGCGGAAGAATCACAATGAGCAGTTCTTC. As protein: CASSLWGAQRKNHNEQFF.

This chain joins TRBV2 and TRBJ2-3; 7 bases map to TRBD2. The germline CDR1 and CDR2 sequences are SNHLY and FYNNEI. This CDR3 is built from 15 residues. V lost 6 bases to trimming and J lost 2 bases; unmatched junction nucleotides: 8. As DNA, the CDR3 is TGTGCCAGCAGGTGGGGCGGGGGTGTCACAGATACGCAGTATTTT. This gives the protein CASRWGGGVTDTQYF.

For this clonotype: With a much larger clone just one base away, this may be a read error. Here the CDR3 reads CASSLGTGVSYEQYF. CDR3 DNA: TGTGCCAGCAGCCTAGGGACAGGGGTTAGCTACGAGCAGTACTTC. The chain links TRBV28 to TRBJ2-7; TRBD1 matches 10 bases. Germline CDR1 reads MDHEN; CDR2 reads SYDVKM. This CDR3 is 15 amino acids long. The J segment lost 3 bases and the V segment lost 6 bases, leaving 8 bases of the junction unmatched.